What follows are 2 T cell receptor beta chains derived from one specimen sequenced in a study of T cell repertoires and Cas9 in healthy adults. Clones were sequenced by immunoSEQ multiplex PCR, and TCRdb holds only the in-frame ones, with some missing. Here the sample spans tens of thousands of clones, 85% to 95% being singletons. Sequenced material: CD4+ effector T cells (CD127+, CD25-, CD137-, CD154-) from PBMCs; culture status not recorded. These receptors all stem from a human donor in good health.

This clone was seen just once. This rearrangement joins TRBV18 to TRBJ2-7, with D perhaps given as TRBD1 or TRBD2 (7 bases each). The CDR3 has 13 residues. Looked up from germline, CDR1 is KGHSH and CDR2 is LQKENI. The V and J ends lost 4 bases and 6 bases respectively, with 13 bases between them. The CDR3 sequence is CASSRQGGGEQYV. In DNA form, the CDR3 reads TGTGCCAGCTCACGACAGGGAGGGGGCGAGCAGTACGTC.

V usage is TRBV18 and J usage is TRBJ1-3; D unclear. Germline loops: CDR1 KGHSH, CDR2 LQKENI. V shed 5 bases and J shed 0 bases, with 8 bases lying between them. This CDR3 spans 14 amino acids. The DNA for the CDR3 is TGTGCCAGCTCAGCGGGAAACTCTGGAAACACCATATATTTT. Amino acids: CASSAGNSGNTIYF.